This TCR beta chain emerged from a study of molecular identifiers for immune sequencing clone quantification. TCRdb recomputed calls from the PCR reads with MiXCR, one row per CDR3 protein. Of about 640,000 distinct CDR3 sequences listed, about 20% are singletons. Each library that profiled naive CD8 cells came from roughly 18,000 to 920,000 sorted cells with 10%, 30% or 50% RNA. From germline, CDR1 is SGHRS and CDR2 YFSETQ. Losses at the gene ends were 2 bases for V and 7 bases for J; bases not matched to a gene: 7. The CDR3 has 14 residues. In this sample, this clonotype turned up many times. No antigen is known for it. Study-wide results and limits: Effector cells had over 98% of their molecules in clones above 20 RNA copies, while naive cells had under 1%.

The chain joins TRBV5-1 to TRBJ1-1, with 8 bases matching TRBD1. The sequence derives from a human donor in good health. Some libraries in this study had Jurkat cell RNA spiked in. Specimen: naive CD8+ T cells from blood, with Jurkat cell RNA spiked in. Sample subset: FACS-sorted CD8+CD4-CCR7+CD45RA+ naive T cells. The CDR3 DNA follows: TGCGCCAGCAGCTTCCCGGGACAGGACGGTGAAGCTTTCTTT. It is translated as CASSFPGQDGEAFF.